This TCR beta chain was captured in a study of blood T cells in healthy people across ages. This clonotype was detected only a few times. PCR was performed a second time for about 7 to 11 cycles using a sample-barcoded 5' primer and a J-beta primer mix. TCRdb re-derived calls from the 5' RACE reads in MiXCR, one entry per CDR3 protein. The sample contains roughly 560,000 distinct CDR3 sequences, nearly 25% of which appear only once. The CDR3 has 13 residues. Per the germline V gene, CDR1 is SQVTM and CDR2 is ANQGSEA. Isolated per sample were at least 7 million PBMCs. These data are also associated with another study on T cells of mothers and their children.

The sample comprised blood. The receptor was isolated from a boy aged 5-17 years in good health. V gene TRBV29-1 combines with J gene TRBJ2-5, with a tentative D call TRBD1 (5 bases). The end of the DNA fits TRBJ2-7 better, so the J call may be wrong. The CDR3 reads CSVGSGMSYEQYF. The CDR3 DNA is TGCAGCGTTGGGTCAGGGATGTCCTACGAGCAGTACTTC.